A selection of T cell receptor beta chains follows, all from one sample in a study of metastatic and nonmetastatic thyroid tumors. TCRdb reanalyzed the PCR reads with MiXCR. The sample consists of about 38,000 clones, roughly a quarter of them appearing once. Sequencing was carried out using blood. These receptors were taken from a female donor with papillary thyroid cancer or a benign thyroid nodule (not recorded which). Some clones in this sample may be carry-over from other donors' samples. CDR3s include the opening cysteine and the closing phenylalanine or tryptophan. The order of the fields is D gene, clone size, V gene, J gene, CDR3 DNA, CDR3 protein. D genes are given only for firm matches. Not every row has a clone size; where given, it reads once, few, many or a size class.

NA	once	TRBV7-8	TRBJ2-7	TGTGCCAGCAGCAATCCCGGGACTGGCACCTACGAGCAGTACTTC	CASSNPGTGTYEQYF
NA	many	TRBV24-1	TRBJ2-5	TGTGCCACCAGTGATCCCCGGCACGGGTACCAAGAGACCCAGTACTTC	CATSDPRHGYQETQYF
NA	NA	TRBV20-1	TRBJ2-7	TGCAGTGCTCCCATTAACAGCTACGAGCAGTACTTC	CSAPINSYEQYF
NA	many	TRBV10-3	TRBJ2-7	TGTGCCATCAGGAAACAGGGTTTCTCCTACGAGCAGTACTTC	CAIRKQGFSYEQYF
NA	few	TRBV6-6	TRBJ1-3	TGTGCCAGCAGTTACTCCCGGACGGGTTTAGGAAACACCATATATTTT	CASSYSRTGLGNTIYF
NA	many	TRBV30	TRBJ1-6	TGTGCCTGGAGTGGGGGGATCTATAATTCACCCCTCCACTTT	CAWSGGIYNSPLHF
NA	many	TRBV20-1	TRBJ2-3	TGCAGTGCTAGAGAGTGGGTCGAGGAAAAAGATACGCAGTATTTT	CSAREWVEEKDTQYF
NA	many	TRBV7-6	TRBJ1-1	TGTGCCAGCAGCTTAACTGGGAGGAACACTGAAGCTTTCTTT	CASSLTGRNTEAFF
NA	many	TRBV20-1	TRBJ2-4	TGCAGTGCTCCCGTCCCAGGTGGGGTAGCCAAAAACATTCAGTACTTC	CSAPVPGGVAKNIQYF
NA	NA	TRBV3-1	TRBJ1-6	TGTGCCAGCAGCCACCCCCGGGGGGGAGGTTCACCCCTCCACTTT	CASSHPRGGGSPLHF
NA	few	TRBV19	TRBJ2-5	TGTGCCATCCGACAAGACCAACCCGAAGAGACCCAGTACTTC	CAIRQDQPEETQYF
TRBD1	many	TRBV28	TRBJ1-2	TGTGCCAGCAGTGGAGGACAGGGGCTCTTCTATGGCTACACCTTC	CASSGGQGLFYGYTF
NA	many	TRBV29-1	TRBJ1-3	TGCAGCGTCAAGGGGGGGAGCGGTAACACCATATATTTT	CSVKGGSGNTIYF
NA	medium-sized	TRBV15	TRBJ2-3	TGTGCCACCAGCAGAGCGGGGCTCACAGATACGCAGTATTTT	CATSRAGLTDTQYF
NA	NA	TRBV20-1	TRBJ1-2	TGCAGTGCTAGAGATCGGGACACAAACTATGGCTACACCTTC	CSARDRDTNYGYTF
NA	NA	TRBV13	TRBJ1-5	TGTGCCAGCAGCTTAGGCTGGGGTGGTCGGCCCCAGCATTTT	CASSLGWGGRPQHF
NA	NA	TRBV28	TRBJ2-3	TGTGCCAGCAGGGGCACAGATACGCAGTATTTT	CASRGTDTQYF
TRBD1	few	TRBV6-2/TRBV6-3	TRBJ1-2	TGTGCCAGCATTTCCCCGTGGACAGGGAAGCCGGTAGGCTACACCTTC	CASISPWTGKPVGYTF
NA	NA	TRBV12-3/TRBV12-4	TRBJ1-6	TGTGCCAGCAGTTCCCTAGACAATTCACCCCTCCACTTT	CASSSLDNSPLHF
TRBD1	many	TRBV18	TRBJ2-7	TGTGCCAGCTCACCACGCGAAACCGGGACAGGGATCGGGATATCCGAGCAGTACTTC	CASSPRETGTGIGISEQYF
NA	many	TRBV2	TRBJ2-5	TGTGCCAGCAGTGATTTATTAGAGACCCAGTACTTC	CASSDLLETQYF
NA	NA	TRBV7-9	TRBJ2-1	TGTGCCAGCAGCTTAGGGCAGGGTGGGCATGAGCAGTTCTTC	CASSLGQGGHEQFF
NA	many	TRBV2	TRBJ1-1	TGTGCCAGCAGTACAGACACTAGCACTGAAGCTTTCTTT	CASSTDTSTEAFF
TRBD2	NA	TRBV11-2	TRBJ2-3	TGTGCCAGCAGCTCACAGACTAGCGCAGATACGCAGTATTTT	CASSSQTSADTQYF
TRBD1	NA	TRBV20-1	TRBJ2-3	TGCAGTGCAATGCCGGGACAGGGGACAGATACGCAGTATTTT	CSAMPGQGTDTQYF
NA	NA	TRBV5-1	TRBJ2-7	TGCGCCAGCAGCTTGGTTAGCTCTAGCGCAGATCTTCCCTACGAGCAGTACTTC	CASSLVSSSADLPYEQYF
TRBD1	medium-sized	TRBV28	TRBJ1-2	TGTGCCAGCAGTTCACCCTCGGACAGGTTTAAGAATGGCTACACCTTC	CASSSPSDRFKNGYTF
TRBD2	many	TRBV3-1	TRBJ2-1	TGTGCCAGCAGCCGCGGGGGGGCCCGGTTTAATGAGCAGTTCTTC	CASSRGGARFNEQFF
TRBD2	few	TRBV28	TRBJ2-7	TGTGCCAGCAGTATAGCGGGAGAGGCCGTGGAGCAGTACTTC	CASSIAGEAVEQYF
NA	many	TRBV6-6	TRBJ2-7	TGTGCCAGCAGTTACCAGAGTTACGAGCAGTACTTC	CASSYQSYEQYF
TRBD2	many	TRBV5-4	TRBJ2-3	TGTGCCAGCAGCTTACCTAGCGGGGCACCCACAGATACGCAGTATTTT	CASSLPSGAPTDTQYF
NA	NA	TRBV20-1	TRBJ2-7	TGCAGTGCTCCGTCTGCTACGTGGGGGGTCACCTACGAGCAGTACTTC	CSAPSATWGVTYEQYF
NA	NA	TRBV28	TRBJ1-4	TGTGCCTGTAGCCCAACGGGTCTAGTATATGAAAAACTGTTTTTT	CACSPTGLVYEKLFF
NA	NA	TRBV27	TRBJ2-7	TGTGCCAGCTCACCAGGGGCAGGGGGGTCCTACGAGCAGTACTTC	CASSPGAGGSYEQYF
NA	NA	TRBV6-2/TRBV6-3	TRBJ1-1	TGTGCCAGCAGAACTACAGGGTACACTGAAGCTTTCTTT	CASRTTGYTEAFF
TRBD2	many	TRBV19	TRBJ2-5	TGTGCCACCCACGTCGGGCCACGGGGGGTCTGGGAGACCCAGTACTTC	CATHVGPRGVWETQYF
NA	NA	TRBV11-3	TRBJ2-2	TGTGCCAGCAGCTTAGATCAGGCCGGGGAGCTGTTTTTT	CASSLDQAGELFF
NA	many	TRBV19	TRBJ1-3	TGTGCCACCCCCAGGGAGGGGAGCTCTGGAAACACCATATATTTT	CATPREGSSGNTIYF
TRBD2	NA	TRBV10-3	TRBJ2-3	TGTGCCACCCAGCTAGCGGGGCGGGGGGGTACGCAGTATTTT	CATQLAGRGGTQYF
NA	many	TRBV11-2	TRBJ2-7	TGTGCCAGCAGCTTAGGAGTCTTGACCTACGAGCAGTACTTC	CASSLGVLTYEQYF
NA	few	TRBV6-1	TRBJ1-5	TGTGCCAGCCGTCCGGGACCGGATAGCAATCAGCCCCAGCATTTT	CASRPGPDSNQPQHF
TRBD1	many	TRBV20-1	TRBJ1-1	TGCAGTGCTCTGGGACAGGACCTTGGGGACACTGAAGCTTTCTTT	CSALGQDLGDTEAFF
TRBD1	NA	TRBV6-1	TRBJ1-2	TGTGCCAGCAGCCAGGGGGACTATGGCTACACCTTC	CASSQGDYGYTF
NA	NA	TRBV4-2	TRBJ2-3	TGTGCCAGCAGCCAAGTCGGTCTAATTGGCGGGAGCACAGATACGCAGTATTTT	CASSQVGLIGGSTDTQYF
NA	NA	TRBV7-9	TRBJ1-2	TGTGCCAACAGCTCCTGGTTGGGGAGGGACTATGTCTACACCTTC	CANSSWLGRDYVYTF
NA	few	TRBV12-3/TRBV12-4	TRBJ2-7	TGTGCCAGCAGTTTAGTCAAGTACGAGCAGTACTTC	CASSLVKYEQYF
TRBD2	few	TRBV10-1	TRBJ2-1	TGTGCCAGCACCCTCACTAGCGGGGGGACCAACAATGAGCAGTTCTTC	CASTLTSGGTNNEQFF
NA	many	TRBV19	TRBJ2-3	TGTGCCAGTAGTATAGATGGGGGCCGCACAGATACGCAGTATTTT	CASSIDGGRTDTQYF